This T cell receptor beta chain was captured by sequencing in a study of identical twins. Study results and limitations: Models, which agreed with sharing between unrelated individuals, nonetheless underestimated the out-of-frame TCR alpha sharing seen in monozygotic twins. Instead of following the same donors, the conclusions were based on cross-sectional statistical analysis.

With regard to this clonotype: Antigen unknown.

TCRdb used MiXCR to reprocess the 5' RACE reads, holding one entry per CDR3 protein. The sample has roughly 230,000 distinct CDR3 sequences, around 8.8% seen once. Donors were all healthy Caucasians. Germline V gives CDR1 MGHRA, CDR2 YSYEKL. The CDR3 consists of 17 residues. V lost 0 bases to trimming and J lost 3 bases, with 18 bases between them. These data also formed part of another study, on yellow fever vaccine responses in identical twins.

V is TRBV4-1 and J is TRBJ2-7, with a possible D match to TRBD1 (6 bases). The source of this sequence is a woman aged 18-30 years in good health. The sample consisted of CD8+ T cells sorted from blood. The chain's CDR3 is CASSQDLGRGSFYEQYF. Here the CDR3 DNA reads TGCGCCAGCAGCCAAGATCTAGGCAGGGGTTCTTTCTACGAGCAGTACTTC.